This T cell receptor (beta chain) comes out of a study of shared clonotypes between healthy human individuals. Each subset's genomic DNA was split evenly across several immunoSEQ plates. Assay used: immunoSEQ multiplex PCR; TCRdb lists only in-frame clones, some missing. The sample yields approximately 480,000 clones, roughly 79% seen once. Germline CDR1 reads MNHEY; CDR2 reads SVGAGI. Trimming took off 1 base at V and 4 bases at J, with 10 bases between the two ends. CDR3 length equals 14 residues. The sample was PBMCs. This chain links TRBV6-5 with TRBJ1-1, with D possibly TRBD1 on 5 matching bases. The clonotype comes from a woman in her thirties or forties in good health. Some clones in this sample may be carry-over from other donors' samples. Here the CDR3 reads CASSYLGVRTEAFF. Here the CDR3 DNA reads TGTGCCAGCAGTTACTTGGGGGTTCGCACTGAAGCTTTCTTT.